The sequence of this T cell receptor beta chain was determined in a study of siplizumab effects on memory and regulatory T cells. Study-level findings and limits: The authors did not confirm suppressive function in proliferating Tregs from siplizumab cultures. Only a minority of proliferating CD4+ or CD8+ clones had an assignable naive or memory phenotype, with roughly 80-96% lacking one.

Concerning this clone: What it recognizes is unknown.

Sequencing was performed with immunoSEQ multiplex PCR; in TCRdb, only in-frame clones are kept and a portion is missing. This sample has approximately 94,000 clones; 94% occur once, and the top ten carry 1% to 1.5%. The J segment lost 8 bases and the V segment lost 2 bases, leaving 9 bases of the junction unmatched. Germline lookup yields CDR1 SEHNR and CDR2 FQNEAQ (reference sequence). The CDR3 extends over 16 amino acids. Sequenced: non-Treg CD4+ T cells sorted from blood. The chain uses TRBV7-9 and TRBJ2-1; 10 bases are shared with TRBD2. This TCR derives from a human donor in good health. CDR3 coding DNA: TGTGCCAGCAGCTTATTGCCTAGCGGGAGAGTTTATGAGCAGTTCTTC. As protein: CASSLLPSGRVYEQFF.